Described below is a single T cell receptor beta chain sequence and its context. The germline V gene encodes CDR1 MNHEY and CDR2 SMNVEV (reference sequence). V was pared by 2 bases and J by 6 bases, with 5 bases between. This CDR3 contains 12 residues. This sample is drawn from a study of lymphopenia after photon versus proton radiotherapy. The protocol was immunoSEQ multiplex PCR, while the TCRdb copy is restricted to in-frame clones and leaves out a portion. The sample shows 150,000 to 200,000 clones, 75% to 90% of them seen only once. The clonotype originates from a man aged 50-60 years with gastric cancer. The sequencing here drew on peripheral blood, taken from a patient treated with photon-based radiotherapy. V and J are TRBV27 and TRBJ2-1; D remains unclear. CDR3 DNA: TGTGCCAGCAGTTTAGTTGGCAATGAGCAGTTCTTC. This encodes CASSLVGNEQFF.